One sample yielded the 5 T cell receptor beta chains listed below, sequenced in a study of CD8+CD57+ T cells in acquired aplastic anemia. TCR beta VDJ and CDR3 were profiled, and genomic DNA was the template. Each CDR3 protein is one row after TCRdb ran MiXCR on the reads. The table records hundreds of thousands of distinct CDR3 sequences, around 30% of them present only once. All patients picked for sequencing had shown, by flow cytometry, an expansion of CD8+CD57+ cells. The material sequenced was sorted CD4+, CD8+, or CD8+CD57+ T cells (not recorded which) from PBMCs. These receptor sequences come from a human donor with aplastic anemia.

The rearrangement uses TRBV2 and TRBJ1-4; D possibly corresponds to TRBD1 (6 bases). V dropped 7 bases and J dropped 6 bases, with 12 bases sitting between them. Germline V CDR1 and CDR2: SNHLY, FYNNEI. The CDR3 has 13 residues. CDR3 protein: CASNTYRDEKLFF. CDR3 coding DNA: TGTGCCAGCAACACCTACAGGGATGAAAAACTGTTTTTT.

The chain combines TRBV28 with TRBJ1-2, with D uncertain. Germline-derived CDR1 and CDR2 are MDHEN and SYDVKM. Deletions cut 6 bases from V and 8 bases from J, with 19 bases between. The CDR3 consists of 14 residues. In DNA, the CDR3 is TGTGCCAGCAGGCCCCCGGGCAAGGCGGAGGGCTACACCTTC. It translates to CASRPPGKAEGYTF.

This clonotype was counted at least ten times. The V gene is TRBV24-1, the J gene TRBJ2-5; 7 nucleotides match TRBD1. In germline, CDR1 is KGHDR, CDR2 SFDVKD. V shed 5 bases, J shed 2 bases, and the junction held 1 base outside the gene matches. The CDR3 runs to 13 residues. CDR3 coding DNA: TGTGCCACCAGTGCGGGACAGCAAGAGACCCAGTACTTC. This codes for CATSAGQQETQYF.

In this sample, this clonotype turned up many times. The rearrangement joins TRBV2 to TRBJ1-2, with D hard to call. CDR1 is SNHLY and CDR2 is FYNNEI in the germline V gene. The CDR3 extends over 14 amino acids. The V and J ends lost 2 bases and 2 bases respectively, with 9 bases between them. In nucleotides, the CDR3 is TGTGCCAGCAGTGAAATAACGGAGAACTATGGCTACACCTTC. This sequence encodes CASSEITENYGYTF. Based on the CDR3 plus reference TRBV2 and TRBJ1-2, the full variable domain is EPEVTQTPSHQVTQMGQEVILRCVPISNHLYFYWYRQILGQKVEFLVSFYNNEISEKSEIFDDQFSVERPDGSNFTLKIRSTKLEDSAMYFCASSEITENYGYTFGSGTRLTVV.

Only a few counts were recorded for this clonotype. The chain is built from TRBV12-3 or TRBV12-4 and TRBJ1-6; D is unresolved. Deletions cut 0 bases from V and 4 bases from J, with 7 bases between. This CDR3 has 15 residues. The chain's CDR3 is CASSLAESYNSPLHF. The CDR3 DNA sequence: TGTGCCAGCAGTTTAGCAGAGAGTTATAATTCACCCCTCCACTTT.